This TCR beta chain stems from a study of CD8 T cells in ankylosing spondylitis. Study observations and caveats: Ankylosing spondylitis blood appeared to be characterized by a TCR beta motif of about eight highly homologous variants. Earlier reports found some motif variants in synovial fluid and blood in reactive arthritis.

The germline V gene has CDR1 SGHRS and CDR2 YFSETQ. There are 14 residues in the CDR3. The junction had 6 bases not matched to a gene; V was cut back by 6 bases and J by 5 bases. TCRdb itself ran the 5' RACE reads through MiXCR, one entry per CDR3 protein. Here the sample spans approximately 25,000 distinct CDR3 sequences, roughly 17% being singletons. This clonotype was observed a few times. What it recognizes is unknown. Sequenced sample: blood. This sequence joins TRBV5-1 and TRBJ2-2; 8 positions agree with TRBD2. The TCR was taken from a male donor with ankylosing spondylitis or in good health (not recorded which). The CDR3, as DNA: TGCGCCAGCACTCCAGCGGGAGCTACCGGGGAGCTGTTTTTT. It yields the protein CASTPAGATGELFF. Drawing the rest from reference TRBV5-1 and TRBJ2-2, the complete variable domain is KAGVTQTPRYLIKTRGQQVTLSCSPISGHRSVSWYQQTPGQGLQFLFEYFSETQRNKGNFPGRFSGRQFSNSRSEMNVSTLELGDSALYLCASTPAGATGELFFGEGSRLTVL.